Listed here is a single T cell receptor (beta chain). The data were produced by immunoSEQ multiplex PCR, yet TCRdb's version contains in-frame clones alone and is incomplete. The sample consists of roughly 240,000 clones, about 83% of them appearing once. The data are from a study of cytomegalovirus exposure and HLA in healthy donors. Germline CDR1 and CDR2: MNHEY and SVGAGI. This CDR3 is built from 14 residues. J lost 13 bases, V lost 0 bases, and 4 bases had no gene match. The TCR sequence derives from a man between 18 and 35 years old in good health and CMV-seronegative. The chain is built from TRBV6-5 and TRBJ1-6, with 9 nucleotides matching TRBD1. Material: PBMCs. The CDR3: CASSYSGQGRPLHF. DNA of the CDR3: TGTGCCAGCAGTTACTCGGGACAGGGTCGGCCCCTCCACTTT.